The 26 T cell receptor beta chains in this list originate from one sample, sequenced in a study of T cells in Graves' hyperthyroidism and ophthalmopathy. Amplified TCR beta CDR3 regions came from RNA transcripts. In the first-round RT-PCR of the TCR CDR3, the HTBI primer set was used. One entry per CDR3 protein, called by TCRdb with MiXCR from the multiplex PCR reads. The table records about 540,000 distinct CDR3 sequences, around 46% of them present only once. Specimen: peripheral blood or thyroid tissue (not recorded which). The source is a woman between 18 and 29 years old with Graves' hyperthyroidism.

On this clonotype: At one end, the junction sequence differs from germline, possibly due to a read error. The chain carries TRBV7-2 and TRBJ2-5, with D uncertain. CDR1 is SGHTA and CDR2 is FQGNSA in the germline V gene. This CDR3 region has 14 residues. The CDR3 region is CASSLSAQAETQYF. CDR3 DNA sequence: TGCGCCAGCAGCCTCTCGGCCCAGGCAGAGACCCAGTACTTC.

The J gene is TRBJ1-6, the V gene TRBV20-1; D is perhaps TRBD1 (6 bases). In germline, CDR1 is DFQATT, CDR2 SNEGSKA (reference sequence). V lost 2 bases, J lost 14 bases, and 16 bases lay in between. CDR3 length equals 13 residues. DNA for the CDR3: TGCAGTGCTAGACATACAGGGCGCGCCGCCCTCCACTTT. Its protein is CSARHTGRAALHF.

The rearrangement joins TRBV19 to TRBJ2-7; D possibly corresponds to TRBD2 (5 bases). Germline-derived CDR1 and CDR2 are LNHDA and SQIVND (reference sequence). The germline V and J ends were trimmed by 3 bases and 2 bases, with 14 bases remaining between them. The CDR3 is 15 amino acids. As DNA, the CDR3 is TGTGCCAGTAGTATTTCCCTAGTCGGGGCCTACGAGCAGTACTTC. Protein sequence: CASSISLVGAYEQYF.

This chain uses TRBV2 with TRBJ2-7; D is ambiguous. V dropped 7 bases and J dropped 3 bases, with 19 bases sitting between them. CDR1 is SNHLY, CDR2 FYNNEI, per germline. This CDR3 is built from 15 residues. Here the CDR3 DNA reads TGTGCCAGCAAAGAGGCTCCGACGAGAGACTACGAGCAGTACTTC. It translates to CASKEAPTRDYEQYF. The entire variable domain, with the rest obtained from reference TRBV2 and TRBJ2-7, is as follows: EPEVTQTPSHQVTQMGQEVILRCVPISNHLYFYWYRQILGQKVEFLVSFYNNEISEKSEIFDDQFSVERPDGSNFTLKIRSTKLEDSAMYFCASKEAPTRDYEQYFGPGTRLTVT.

This clonotype was recorded at least ten times. The chain carries TRBV7-2 and TRBJ1-4, with D hard to call. In germline, CDR1 is SGHTA, CDR2 FQGNSA. The CDR3 loop spans 14 amino acids. Trimming cost V 3 bases and J 3 bases, with 8 bases left between them. The CDR3 loop is CASSLGGSNEKLFF. The CDR3 DNA reads TGTGCCAGCAGCTTGGGAGGATCTAATGAAAAACTGTTTTTT.

The chain has TRBV7-1 and TRBJ2-7; TRBD1 aligns across 9 bases. TRBV7-1 is identified as an open reading frame with a role that is uncertain. The junction had 7 bases not matched to a gene; V was cut back by 2 bases and J by 5 bases. The CDR3 covers 15 residues. CDR3 coding DNA: TGTGCCAGCAGCTCACTCCGGGACAGGGCTCACGAGCAGTACTTC. Translating it yields CASSSLRDRAHEQYF.

The CDR3 DNA reads TGTGCCAGCAGCTCGCACGACGGGGGAAACTATGGCTACACCTTC. This gives the protein CASSSHDGGNYGYTF. The genes are TRBV11-1 and TRBJ1-2; D is possibly TRBD1 (5 bases). V dropped 4 bases and J dropped 2 bases, with 14 bases sitting between them. This CDR3 spans 15 amino acids. The germline V gene has CDR1 SGHAT and CDR2 FQDESV (reference sequence).

This clonotype was recorded a few times. Compared with germline, one end of the junction differs, possibly owing to a read error. This chain uses TRBV29-1 with TRBJ1-1; the D gene is possibly TRBD1 (5 bases). CDR1 and CDR2 from the germline V gene are SQVTM and ANQGSEA. The CDR3 length is 14 residues. CDR3: CSGEPGRQNTEAFF. CDR3 nucleotides: TGCAGCGGTGAACCGGGACGGCAGAACACTGAAGCTTTCTTT.

For this clonotype: This may arise from a read error, as a much more abundant clone is one base away. The chain links TRBV29-1 to TRBJ2-2; D not resolved. This CDR3 contains 12 residues. Germline assignment: CDR1 SQVTM and CDR2 ANQGSEA. The germline V and J ends were trimmed by 2 bases and 6 bases, with 7 bases remaining between them. CDR3 bases: TGCAGCGTTGAACTGTGGGCCGGGGAGCTGTTTTTT. Encoded protein: CSVELWAGELFF.

The V and J genes are TRBV13 and TRBJ1-5; D unresolved. Germline V lookup: CDR1 PRHDT, CDR2 FYEKMQ (reference sequence). Trimming pared 0 bases from V and 1 base from J, leaving 13 bases between. CDR3 length: 17 residues. In nucleotides, the CDR3 is TGTGCCAGCAGCTTAGGTGAAAGACGGGTCAGCAATCAGCCCCAGCATTTT. Protein: CASSLGERRVSNQPQHF.

The V gene is TRBV7-2, the J gene TRBJ1-1; a weak D match, TRBD1 (5 bases). The ends were cut back, 4 bases at V and 5 bases at J, with 23 bases in the middle. CDR1 and CDR2 from the germline V gene are SGHTA and FQGNSA. The CDR3 has 17 amino acids. The CDR3 is CASSSWRVGGHLTEAFF. As DNA, the CDR3 is TGTGCCAGCAGCTCCTGGAGAGTTGGGGGTCATTTGACTGAAGCTTTCTTT.

This chain uses TRBV2 with TRBJ2-7; D gene ambiguous. The CDR3 contains 14 residues. Trimming took 7 bases from V and 2 from J, leaving 15 bases between them. From germline, CDR1 is SNHLY and CDR2 FYNNEI. The CDR3 coding sequence is TGTGCCAGCACAGTCAACCAAGACACCTACGAGCAGTACTTC. As protein: CASTVNQDTYEQYF.

This clonotype has a count of ten or more. This chain joins TRBV10-3 and TRBJ1-2; no definite D call. Germline CDR1 is ENHRY and CDR2 is SYGVKD. With 3 bases removed from V and 7 bases from J, the gap between germline ends came to 9 bases. The CDR3 sequence is 12 residues long. The CDR3 coding sequence is TGTGCCATCAGTGAAATGGGAATTGGCTACACCTTC. It specifies CAISEMGIGYTF.

The genes are TRBV3-1 and TRBJ2-2; 9 nucleotides align to TRBD2. Germline assignment: CDR1 LGHDT and CDR2 YNNKEL (reference sequence). V was pared by 0 bases and J by 4 bases, with 3 bases of the junction left unmatched. The CDR3 contains 16 residues. CDR3 sequence: CASSQELAGGTGELFF. The CDR3, as DNA: TGTGCCAGCAGCCAAGAACTAGCGGGCGGCACCGGGGAGCTGTTTTTT.

This clonotype was counted between two and nine times. This sequence joins TRBV20-1 and TRBJ1-2, with a tentative D call TRBD1 (5 bases). From germline, CDR1 is DFQATT and CDR2 SNEGSKA (reference sequence). The V end lost 6 bases, the J end lost 0 bases, and 11 bases lay between the germline ends. There are 13 residues in the CDR3. CDR3 amino acids: CSARDRSNYGYTF. In nucleotides, the CDR3 is TGCAGTGCGAGGGACCGTTCTAACTATGGCTACACCTTC.

This clonotype was recorded at least ten times. The chain carries TRBV7-8 and TRBJ2-7, with D possibly called TRBD1 or TRBD2 (5 bases each). V was shortened by 2 bases and J by 1 base, with 9 bases between the two germline ends. This CDR3 is built from 14 residues. Per germline, CDR1 SGHVS and CDR2 FQNEAQ. DNA for the CDR3: TGTGCCAGCAGCTTATCGGGACGGTCCTACGAGCAGTACTTC. This sequence encodes CASSLSGRSYEQYF.

This clonotype has a handful of counts. A much larger clone lies a single base off, so this may be a read error. CDR3 sequence reads: CATSMRQETQYF. The CDR3 region has the DNA TGTGCCACCAGCATGCGCCAAGAGACCCAGTACTTC. The rearrangement joins TRBV15 to TRBJ2-5; D uncertain. Trimming took 4 bases from V and 1 from J, leaving 4 bases between them. Germline lookup yields CDR1 LNHNV and CDR2 YYDKDF (reference sequence). CDR3 length: 12 residues.

This clonotype was seen at least ten times. V usage is TRBV24-1 and J usage is TRBJ2-7; 7 positions match TRBD1. Germline CDR1 reads KGHDR; CDR2 reads SFDVKD. This CDR3 comprises 14 residues. The V segment lost 9 bases and the J segment 7 bases; nucleotides outside the gene matches: 14. The CDR3 protein is CATSAATGSGEQYF. CDR3 nucleotide sequence: TGTGCCACCTCAGCGGCGACAGGGTCTGGGGAGCAGTACTTC.

The chain combines TRBV19 with TRBJ2-3; 13 bases agree with TRBD2. Unmatched junction bases numbered 4, after V lost 6 bases and J lost 7 bases. This CDR3 is built from 14 residues. CDR1 is LNHDA, CDR2 SQIVND, per germline (reference sequence). The CDR3 sequence is CASRTSGRRHTQYF. Here the CDR3 DNA reads TGTGCCAGTAGGACTAGCGGGAGGCGGCATACGCAGTATTTT.

This clonotype came up many times. The chain links TRBV24-1 to TRBJ1-2; a weak D match, TRBD1 (6 bases). The CDR3 runs 16 residues. From germline, CDR1 is KGHDR and CDR2 SFDVKD. V lost 2 bases and J 0 bases, leaving 12 bases between the germline ends. CDR3 residues: CATSDSDRSSNYGYTF. The CDR3 region has the DNA TGTGCCACCAGTGATTCTGACAGGAGCTCTAACTATGGCTACACCTTC.

This chain links TRBV20-1 with TRBJ2-5, with 9 bases identical to TRBD2. CDR3 size: 14 residues. Germline V lookup: CDR1 DFQATT, CDR2 SNEGSKA (reference sequence). Trimming cost V 4 bases and J 4 bases; bases outside gene matches: 7. CDR3 sequence (DNA): TGCAGTGCTACGGCTAGCGGGGCAGCAGAGACCCAGTACTTC. It translates to CSATASGAAETQYF.

This clonotype was found a few times. The chain uses TRBV6-5 and TRBJ2-7; possibly TRBD1 for D (7 bases). V dropped 0 bases and J dropped 3 bases, with 12 bases sitting between them. The CDR3 sequence is 15 residues long. Germline V CDR1 and CDR2: MNHEY, SVGAGI. The CDR3 spells CASSYSRDSFYEQYF. CDR3 DNA sequence: TGTGCCAGCAGTTACTCGCGGGACAGCTTCTACGAGCAGTACTTC.

The rearrangement joins TRBV25-1 to TRBJ1-6; D may be TRBD1 (5 bases). This CDR3 is 12 amino acids long. The germline V gene encodes CDR1 MGHDK and CDR2 SYGVNS. V lost 6 bases, J lost 9 bases, and 9 bases lay in between. The CDR3, as DNA: TGTGCCAGCAGAGGGGCCGCTTCACCCCTCCACTTT. This encodes CASRGAASPLHF.

The genes are TRBV7-2 and TRBJ2-5; TRBD2 is a possible D gene (5 bases). Germline lookup yields CDR1 SGHTA and CDR2 FQGNSA. The CDR3 has 13 amino acids. Trimming left V 5 bases short and J 9 bases short, with 16 bases between. CDR3 DNA sequence: TGTGCCAGCAGCCGGGGTACGAATCAGCCCCAGTACTTC. Translation gives CASSRGTNQPQYF.

The CDR3 spells CASRSSGTGNTIYF. CDR3 DNA sequence: TGTGCCAGCAGATCTTCAGGGACCGGAAACACCATATATTTT. The chain recombines TRBV7-2 with TRBJ1-3, with D maybe TRBD1 (5 bases). This CDR3 region has 14 residues. V lost 6 bases to trimming and J lost 4 bases, with 13 bases between them. CDR1 SGHTA and CDR2 FQGNSA come from the germline V gene. The full variable domain, its missing parts supplied by reference TRBV7-2 and TRBJ1-3, is GAGVSQSPSNKVTEKGKDVELRCDPISGHTALYWYRQSLGQGLEFLIYFQGNSAPDKSGLPSDRFSAERTGGSVSTLTIQRTQQEDSAVYLCASRSSGTGNTIYFGEGSWLTVV.

V gene TRBV15 combines with J gene TRBJ1-5; 8 nucleotides align to TRBD1. Trimming at V came to 3 bases and at J to 7 bases, leaving 5 bases not matched to a gene. CDR3 size: 14 residues. Germline V gives CDR1 LNHNV, CDR2 YYDKDF (reference sequence). The CDR3 nucleotides read TGTGCCACCAGCAGGACAGGGGTTGGCCAGCCCCAGCATTTT. Translation: CATSRTGVGQPQHF.